A single sample gave rise to the 4 T cell receptor beta chains below, sequenced in a study of T cells in narcolepsy. TCRdb's table, derived via immunoSEQ multiplex PCR, lists solely in-frame clones and lacks some. The sample lists some 30,000 clones, about nine tenths occurring once. Sequenced sample: CD45RA- memory CD4+ T cells from PBMCs. Receptors originate from a human donor with narcolepsy.

The sample holds one count of this clone. The CDR3 sequence: CASSLRNLAGDTQYF. The CDR3 nucleotides read TGTGCCAGCAGCTTAAGGAATCTAGCGGGCGATACGCAGTATTTT. The chain is built from TRBV11-2 and TRBJ2-3; 8 bases are shared with TRBD2. Losses at the gene ends were 2 bases for V and 6 bases for J; bases not matched to a gene: 7. This CDR3 has 15 residues. Germline assignment: CDR1 SGHAT and CDR2 FQNNGV.

The chain recombines TRBV30 with TRBJ2-3; 12 nucleotides line up with TRBD1. There are 14 residues in the CDR3. J gave up 12 bases and V 3 bases, and 10 bases lay outside the gene matches. The germline V gene encodes CDR1 GTSNPN and CDR2 SVGIG (reference sequence). CDR3 sequence: CAWSLLPGTGGQYF. CDR3 nucleotides: TGTGCCTGGAGCCTACTCCCCGGGACAGGGGGCCAGTATTTT.

The genes are TRBV5-1 and TRBJ1-3, with D perhaps TRBD1 (5 bases). CDR3 size: 14 residues. V was shortened by 5 bases and J by 2 bases, with 11 bases between the two germline ends. Germline assignment: CDR1 SGHRS and CDR2 YFSETQ. The CDR3 DNA reads as TGCGCCAGCAGGGCCGGGGGTACTGGAAACACCATATATTTT. Amino acids: CASRAGGTGNTIYF.

This CDR3 reads CASGPGTSGGPGNEQFF. The CDR3 region has the DNA TGTGCTAGTGGCCCTGGGACTAGCGGGGGGCCAGGCAATGAGCAGTTCTTC. This rearrangement joins TRBV12-5 to TRBJ2-1; 15 nucleotides match TRBD2. The CDR3 consists of 17 residues. V dropped 6 bases and J dropped 6; count of bases not matched to a gene: 9. CDR1 is LGHNT, CDR2 FRNRAP, per germline.